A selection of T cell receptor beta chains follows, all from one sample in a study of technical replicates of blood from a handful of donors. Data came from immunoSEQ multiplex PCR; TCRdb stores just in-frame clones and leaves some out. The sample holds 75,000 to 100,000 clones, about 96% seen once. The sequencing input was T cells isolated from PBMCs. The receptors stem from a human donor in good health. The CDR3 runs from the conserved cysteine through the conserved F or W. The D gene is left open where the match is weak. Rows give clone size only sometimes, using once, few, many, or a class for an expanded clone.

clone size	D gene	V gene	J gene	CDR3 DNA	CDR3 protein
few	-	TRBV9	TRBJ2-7	TGTGCCAGCAGCGTACAACACAGCTCCTACGAGCAGTACTTC	CASSVQHSSYEQYF
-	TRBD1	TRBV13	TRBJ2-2	TGTGCCAGCAACGTGGACAGGGGGCATACCGGGGAGCTGTTTTTT	CASNVDRGHTGELFF
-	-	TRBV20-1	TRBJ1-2	TGCAGTGCTCGACAGAACTATGGCTACACCTTC	CSARQNYGYTF
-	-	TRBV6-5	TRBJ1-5	TGTGCCAGCAGTTACCGAGACAGCCCAAATCAGCCCCAGCATTTT	CASSYRDSPNQPQHF
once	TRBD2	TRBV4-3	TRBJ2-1	TGCGCCAGCAGCCACATAGCGGGAGGTTCCAATGAGCAGTTCTTC	CASSHIAGGSNEQFF
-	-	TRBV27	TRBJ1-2	TGTGCCAGCAGTTTACGGGAAAGTAACTATGGCTACACCTTC	CASSLRESNYGYTF
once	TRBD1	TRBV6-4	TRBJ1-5	TGTGCCAGCAGTGACCCCTACAGGGGGTACCATCAGCCCCAGCATTTT	CASSDPYRGYHQPQHF
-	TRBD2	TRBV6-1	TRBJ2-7	TGTGCCAGCATATGGACTAGCGGGAGCCTAGACGAGCAGTACTTC	CASIWTSGSLDEQYF
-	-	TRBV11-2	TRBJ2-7	TGTGCCAGCAGCTTTATCGAGCAGTACTTC	CASSFIEQYF
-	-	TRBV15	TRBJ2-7	TGTGCCACCAGCATTGAGCGGGTCCATACCTACGAGCAGTACTTC	CATSIERVHTYEQYF
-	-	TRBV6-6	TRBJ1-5	TGTGCCAGCAGTTACTCCCGCGGTTCCGGCAATCAGCCCCAGCATTTT	CASSYSRGSGNQPQHF
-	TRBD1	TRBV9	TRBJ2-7	TGTGCCAGCAGCTCTCCGGGACAGGGTATCAACGAGCAGTACTTC	CASSSPGQGINEQYF
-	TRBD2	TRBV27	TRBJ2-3	TGTGCCAGCAGACCCTTATTAGCGGGCATGGGCACAGATACGCAGTATTTT	CASRPLLAGMGTDTQYF
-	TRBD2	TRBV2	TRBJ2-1	TGTGCCAGCAGTGACGGGAGGGTTTACAATGAGCAGTTCTTC	CASSDGRVYNEQFF
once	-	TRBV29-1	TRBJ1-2	TGCAGCGTTGAGAGAAGATATGGCTACACCTTC	CSVERRYGYTF
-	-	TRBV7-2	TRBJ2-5	TGTGCCAGCAGCTTAGAAGTGGGCTCGGCGGGGACCCAGTACTTC	CASSLEVGSAGTQYF
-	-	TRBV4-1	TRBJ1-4	TGCGCCAGCAGCCAAGATGAGGACAGCAGAGAAAAACTGTTTTTT	CASSQDEDSREKLFF
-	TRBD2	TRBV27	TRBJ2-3	TGTGCCAGCAGTTTCCTAGCGGACGAATCCAAGGGGTTCACCGATACGCAGTATTTT	CASSFLADESKGFTDTQYF
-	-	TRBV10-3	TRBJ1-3	TGTGCCGTGAAGGAGGGTATTTCTGGAAACACCATATATTTT	CAVKEGISGNTIYF
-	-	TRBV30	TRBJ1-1	TGTGCCTGGAGTAGAACAGCCACTGAAGCTTTCTTT	CAWSRTATEAFF
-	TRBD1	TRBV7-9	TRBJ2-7	TGTGCCAGCAGCGACGTGGGACAGCTTGAATACGAGCAGTACTTC	CASSDVGQLEYEQYF
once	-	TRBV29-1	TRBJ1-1	TGCAGCGTTGACCCCGGGAGGACCGTCACTGAAGCTTTCTTT	CSVDPGRTVTEAFF
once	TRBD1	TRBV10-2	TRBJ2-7	TGCGCCAGCACCGGGACAGGGTTTTACGAGCAGTACTTC	CASTGTGFYEQYF
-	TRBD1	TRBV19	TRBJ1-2	TGTGCCAGTAGTGCGGGACAGTTCTATGGCTACACCTTC	CASSAGQFYGYTF
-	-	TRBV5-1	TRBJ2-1	TGCGCCAGCAGCTTGGTGGCAGGGATCTCCTACAATGAGCAGTTCTTC	CASSLVAGISYNEQFF
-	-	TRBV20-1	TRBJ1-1	TGCAGTGCTGCGGCGACCGAAGCTTTCTTT	CSAAATEAFF
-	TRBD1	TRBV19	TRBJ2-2	TGTGCCAGTAGCTTTGACAGGGACAGCGGGGAGCTGTTTTTT	CASSFDRDSGELFF
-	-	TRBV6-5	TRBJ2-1	TGTGCCAGCAGTCGTCCCGGGACACTAATCTTC	CASSRPGTLIF
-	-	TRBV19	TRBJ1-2	TGTGCCAGTAGTATAGCGAGGGGGGGTCCGATCGACTATGGCTACACCTTC	CASSIARGGPIDYGYTF